The clone carrying this T cell receptor (beta chain) came up a few times. The antigen remains unidentified. CDR1 is MRHNA and CDR2 is SNTAGT in the germline V gene. CDR3 length: 15 residues. Unmatched junction bases numbered 4, after V lost 3 bases and J lost 6 bases. Collection of blood occurred at baseline, at cycle 4 day 1, and at cycle 7 day 1. The data were produced by immunoSEQ multiplex PCR, yet TCRdb's version contains in-frame clones alone and is incomplete. The sample lists some 26,000 clones, approximately 80% occurring once. The sample originates from a study of OX40 agonist ivuxolimab in advanced cancers. Across the study: The dose-escalation cohort was approximately 85% male, with a mean age of 60 years, ranging about 23 to 90. Antecedent anti-PD-1, anti-PD-L1 or anti-CTLA-4 therapy was permissible, with approximately 44% having received some.

General observations from the study: In general, CD8+ T cells held more expanded clones than CD4+ did, on average.

This specimen consisted of CD4+ or CD8+ T cells sorted from blood, obtained in a trial of the OX40 agonist ivuxolimab. This chain links TRBV6-4 with TRBJ2-1, with 11 nucleotides matching TRBD2. The sequence was collected from an adult with an advanced solid tumor such as melanoma, head and neck, liver or kidney cancer. The CDR3 DNA is TGTGCCAGCAGTGATAGCGGGGGGGCTTTCAATGAGCAGTTCTTC. As protein: CASSDSGGAFNEQFF.